This T cell receptor beta chain comes out of a study of blood T cell repertoires in COVID-19 (dated by TCRdb to 2018 to 2020). Concerning the study at large: Samples from collaborators originated in the United States, Italy and Spain and spanned both the acute and convalescent phases of COVID-19. A de-identified subject ID, COVID-19 status, age in years and sex were almost always included in the sample metadata. Subjects who had been exposed to COVID-19, were actively infected with it, or had recovered from it provided the deeply sampled blood TCRbeta repertoires that made up the dataset. Samples came from the ongoing ImmuneRACE study (first 160 participants) plus 1,254 subjects from 6 global collaborators. The material from the prospective study consisted of cDNA or gDNA derived from T cells, B-cell-depleted T cells, or PBMCs. The repertoires were made available in a free public database intended to serve as a resource for research on the immune response to SARS-CoV-2. Where available, HLA class I and class II types were obtained from metadata supplied by the sample provider rather than from assay-based typing.

TCRbeta CDR3 regions were amplified from genomic DNA by means of the immunoSEQ Assay, a bias-controlled multiplex PCR. In the source study's methods: Within the assay, amplification of reference gene primers was used to estimate how many nucleated cells each sample contained. Sequence reads were collapsed and filtered to measure the absolute abundance of every unique TCRbeta CDR3 rearrangement. Productive Simpson clonality was computed per sample as the square root of Simpson's diversity index over productive rearrangements. TCRdb provides this immuneACCESS table in a form limited to in-frame rearrangements. Some clones are lacking; in checked studies, under half of them reflect an unresolved V gene, and why the rest are absent is not known. V and J calls and clone size are given by that table; D and trimming were obtained from the DNA. The sample table lists around 260,000 clones, around 90% of them with a count of one. The top ten constitute around 1.1% of the sample.

General study outcomes and caveats: How much clinical and demographic metadata was included differed by source and by participant, and the metadata was provided uncurated.

Germline trimming amounts to 3 bases on V and 0 bases on J, with 13 as the count of junction bases outside the gene matches. The CDR3 runs 19 amino acids, cysteine and phenylalanine included. Here the CDR3 DNA is all that survives: 57 bases in frame from base 1. CDR1 and CDR2, looked up from the germline V gene, are KGHSH and LQKENI. A word on this clone: It has no known antigen specificity. Base qualities are not recorded, but no much larger clone differs from it by a single base.

In the prospective study, participants were about 18 to 95 years old, resided in 20 to 30 geographic areas of the United States, and were enrolled through a virtual design. In the prospective study, cohorts were assigned on the basis of participant-reported clinical history obtained from a screening survey and a study questionnaire. Recovered participants in ImmuneRACE Cohort 3 were defined as having two consecutive negative NP/OP PCR tests, clearance from a healthcare professional, or resolution of symptoms. In the prospective study, whole blood, serum and a nasopharyngeal or oropharyngeal swab were collected from each participant by mobile phlebotomists. Over a roughly two-month period, participants in the prospective study had the option of providing additional blood draws and questionnaires. Prospective study blood samples were shipped either frozen or at room temperature before DNA extraction.

Recombination linked TRBV18 to TRBJ1-3; the junction holds 8 bases that match TRBD1. Sequencing was done on a sample of PBMCs or T cells enriched from blood (not recorded which). The source is a young woman who had recovered from COVID-19. CDR3 loop: CASSPIQMGTGLSGNTIYF. In nucleotide form, the sequence is TGTGCCAGCTCACCTATTCAAATGGGGACAGGACTCTCTGGAAACACCATATATTTT. When the CDR3 is completed using the reference TRBV18 and TRBJ1-3 genes on either side, the full variable domain is NAGVMQNPRHLVRRRGQEARLRCSPMKGHSHVYWYRQLPEEGLKFMVYLQKENIIDESGMPKERFSAEFPKEGPSILRIQQVVRGDSAAYFCASSPIQMGTGLSGNTIYFGEGSWLTVV.